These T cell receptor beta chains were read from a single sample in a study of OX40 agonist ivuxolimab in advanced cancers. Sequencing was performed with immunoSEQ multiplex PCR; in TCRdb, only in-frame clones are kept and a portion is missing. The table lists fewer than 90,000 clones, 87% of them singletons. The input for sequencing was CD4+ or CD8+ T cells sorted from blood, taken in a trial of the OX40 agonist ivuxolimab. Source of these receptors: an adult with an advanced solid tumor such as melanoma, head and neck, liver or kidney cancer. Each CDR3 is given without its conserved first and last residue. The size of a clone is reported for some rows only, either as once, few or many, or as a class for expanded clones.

AISDASTGRNEQF	TRBJ2-1	TRBV10-3	.
ASSSIGGGTEAF	TRBJ1-1	TRBV5-4	once
ASSGGATYTDTQY	TRBJ2-3	TRBV11-3	.
ASSPTAPNYGYT	TRBJ1-2	TRBV18	.
ASRLGGEPYGYT	TRBJ1-2	TRBV19	.
ASSSGPGGPGETQY	TRBJ2-5	TRBV5-1	.
ASSPPPAGPSSYEQY	TRBJ2-7	TRBV18	.
ASSQGAGGQETQY	TRBJ2-5	TRBV4-3	.
ASSLSPGANYGYT	TRBJ1-2	TRBV7-2	once
ASSPYRGSYNEQF	TRBJ2-1	TRBV18	.
ASGLMENTEAF	TRBJ1-1	TRBV12-5	few
ASRTGVGYGYT	TRBJ1-2	TRBV28	.
ASSEWQNTEAF	TRBJ1-1	TRBV6-5	.
ASSLEGTENNEQF	TRBJ2-1	TRBV11-2	.
ASSQGLATEAF	TRBJ1-1	TRBV28	.
ASSQQGWGSGELF	TRBJ2-2	TRBV11-2	.